Below are 9 T cell receptor beta chains sequenced from a single sample in a study of response to subunit inactivated influenza vaccine. Each CDR3 protein is one row after TCRdb ran MiXCR on the RT-PCR reads. The table lists fewer than 650,000 distinct CDR3 sequences, 13% of them singletons. This specimen consisted of PBMCs from blood, obtained roughly 45 days after vaccination. The receptors were sampled from a man between 45 and 60 years old who received an inactivated influenza vaccine.

This chain uses TRBV29-1 with TRBJ1-5; weak D call: TRBD1 (5 bases). This CDR3 spans 13 amino acids. V was trimmed by 7 bases and J by 0 bases, leaving 10 bases between them. The germline gives CDR1 SQVTM, CDR2 ANQGSEA. The CDR3 DNA reads as TGCAGCGCTGCCGACAGTAGCAATCAGCCCCAGCATTTT. Its protein is CSAADSSNQPQHF.

This chain links TRBV6-5 with TRBJ1-1; no reliable D call. CDR1 and CDR2 (germline): MNHEY, SVGAGI. Trimming removed 3 bases at V and 6 bases at J, with 17 bases between. This CDR3 is 15 amino acids long. In DNA, the CDR3 is TGTGCCAGCAGTTATCTCGACGGTGGGGTCCCTGAAGCTTTCTTT. It encodes CASSYLDGGVPEAFF.

This clonotype has only a few counts. The chain joins TRBV6-1 to TRBJ2-3; 12 bases agree with TRBD2. The germline CDR1 and CDR2 sequences are MNHNS and SASEGT. This CDR3 contains 18 residues. Unmatched junction bases numbered 13, after V lost 6 bases and J lost 3 bases. The CDR3 spells CASRPRTSGVIGTDTQYF. The CDR3 DNA reads as TGTGCCAGCAGACCAAGGACTAGCGGGGTTATAGGAACAGATACGCAGTATTTT.

J is TRBJ2-1 and V is TRBV2; D perhaps matches TRBD2 (5 bases). This CDR3 spans 17 amino acids. V was pared by 10 bases and J by 0 bases, with 22 bases between. Germline assignment: CDR1 SNHLY and CDR2 FYNNEI. CDR3 amino acids: CATQPSRYRSSYNEQFF. The CDR3 DNA reads TGTGCCACCCAGCCTAGCCGATACAGAAGCTCCTACAATGAGCAGTTCTTC.

V and J are TRBV20-1 and TRBJ2-5; the D is unclear. CDR3 length equals 13 residues. In germline, CDR1 is DFQATT, CDR2 SNEGSKA (reference sequence). Trimming removed 3 bases from V and 4 bases from J, with 12 bases in between. The CDR3 DNA reads TGCAGTGCTAGCATCAGGATTGGAGAGACCCAGTACTTC. It specifies CSASIRIGETQYF.

This chain joins TRBV5-1 and TRBJ1-1, with D perhaps TRBD1 (6 bases). The CDR3 length is 15 residues. Germline assignment: CDR1 SGHRS and CDR2 YFSETQ. Trimming pared 0 bases from V and 5 bases from J, leaving 14 bases between. The CDR3 spells CASSLVQGRKTEAFF. In DNA, the CDR3 is TGCGCCAGCAGCTTGGTTCAGGGGAGGAAGACTGAAGCTTTCTTT.

This chain joins TRBV20-1 and TRBJ1-1, with a weak D call TRBD1 (5 bases). Germline V gene lookup returns CDR1 DFQATT and CDR2 SNEGSKA (reference sequence). The CDR3 spans 15 residues. Trimming shortened V by 0 bases and J by 5 bases, and 16 bases separated the two germline ends. The CDR3 region is CSARERGGPGTEAFF. The DNA of the CDR3 is TGCAGTGCTAGAGAAAGGGGAGGGCCTGGAACTGAAGCTTTCTTT.

The chain joins TRBV12-3 or TRBV12-4 to TRBJ1-3; no clear D. The CDR3 has 14 residues. V lost 11 bases and J 0 bases, leaving 14 bases between the germline ends. The CDR3 reads CASDFKSSGNTIYF. The CDR3 coding sequence is TGTGCCTCCGATTTCAAGAGCTCTGGAAACACCATATATTTT.

This chain links TRBV29-1 with TRBJ1-4; D is undetermined. Germline V gives CDR1 SQVTM, CDR2 ANQGSEA. The CDR3 sequence is 11 residues long. V lost 4 bases and J 12 bases, leaving 12 bases between the germline ends. DNA for the CDR3: TGCAGCGTTGCCGACCCGTCGGAACTGTTTTTT. It is translated as CSVADPSELFF. Supplemented by reference TRBV29-1 and TRBJ1-4, the full variable domain reads SAVISQKPSRDICQRGTSLTIQCQVDSQVTMMFWYRQQPGQSLTLIATANQGSEATYESGFVIDKFPISRPNLTFSTLTVSNMSPEDSSIYLCSVADPSELFFGSGTQLSVL.